The text below deals with one T cell receptor beta chain. The repertoire was sequenced with immunoSEQ multiplex PCR; TCRdb's copy has only in-frame clones and lacks some. The sample includes fewer than 40,000 clones, around 80% seen only once; the top ten take roughly 2%. This specimen comes from a study of blood T cell repertoires in COVID-19. The CDR3 sequence is 15 residues long. CDR1 and CDR2 from the germline V gene are SGHDT and YYEEEE. V shed 4 bases, J shed 7 bases, and the junction held 8 bases outside the gene matches. This receptor was taken from a man in his 60s with active COVID-19. Source material: peripheral blood. This chain joins TRBV5-6 and TRBJ1-5; TRBD1 matches 10 bases. The DNA for the CDR3 is TGTGCCAGCAGCAACCGGGACAGGGGTATCCAGCCCCAGCATTTT. Its protein is CASSNRDRGIQPQHF.